This T cell receptor beta chain was identified in a study of STAT5B mutations in CD4+ large granular lymphocyte leukemia. Germline V gene data show CDR1 as SEHNR and CDR2 as FQNEAQ (reference sequence). J lost 8 bases, V lost 5 bases, and 11 bases had no gene match. This CDR3 is built from 15 residues. Sequencing used immunoSEQ multiplex PCR; TCRdb keeps in-frame clones, though not all of them. The sample shows about 24,000 clones, roughly 78% of them seen only once. The clonotype originates from a human donor in good health. The source material was CD4+ T cells from blood buffy coats. The chain employs TRBV7-9 and TRBJ1-2, with TRBD1 matching over 10 bases. The CDR3 reads CASSLPGTGVKGYTF. DNA for the CDR3: TGTGCCAGCAGCCTCCCCGGGACAGGGGTAAAGGGCTACACCTTC.